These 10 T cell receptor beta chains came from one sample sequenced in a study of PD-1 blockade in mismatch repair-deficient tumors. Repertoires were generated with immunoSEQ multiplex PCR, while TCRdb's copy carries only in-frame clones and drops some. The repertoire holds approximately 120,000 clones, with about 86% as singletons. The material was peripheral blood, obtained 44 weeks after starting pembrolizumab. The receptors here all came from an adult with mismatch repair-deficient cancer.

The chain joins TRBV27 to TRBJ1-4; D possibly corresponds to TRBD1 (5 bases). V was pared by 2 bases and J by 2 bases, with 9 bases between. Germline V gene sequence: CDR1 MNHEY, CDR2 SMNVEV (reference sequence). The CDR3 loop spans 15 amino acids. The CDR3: CASSLNWGTNEKLFF. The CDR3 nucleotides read TGTGCCAGCAGTTTAAACTGGGGGACTAATGAAAAACTGTTTTTT.

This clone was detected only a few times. Written as DNA, the CDR3 is TGTGCCAGTAGTATAGCCGCAGGGGACTACTACTACTACGAGCAGTACTTC. This sequence encodes CASSIAAGDYYYYEQYF. V and J are TRBV19 and TRBJ2-7; D might be TRBD2 (7 bases). The CDR3 totals 17 residues. V lost 1 base to trimming and J lost 3 bases, with 19 bases between them. The V gene's germline CDR1 is LNHDA and CDR2 SQIVND (reference sequence). Based on the CDR3 plus reference TRBV19 and TRBJ2-7, the full variable domain is DGGITQSPKYLFRKEGQNVTLSCEQNLNHDAMYWYRQDPGQGLRLIYYSQIVNDFQKGDIAEGYSVSREKKESFPLTVTSAQKNPTAFYLCASSIAAGDYYYYEQYFGPGTRLTVT.

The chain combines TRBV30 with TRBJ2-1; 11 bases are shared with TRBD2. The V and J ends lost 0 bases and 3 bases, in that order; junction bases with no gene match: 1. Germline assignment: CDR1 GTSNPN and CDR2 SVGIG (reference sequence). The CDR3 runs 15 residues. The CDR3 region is CAWSVLAGDYNEQFF. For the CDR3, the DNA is TGTGCCTGGAGTGTACTAGCGGGAGACTACAATGAGCAGTTCTTC.

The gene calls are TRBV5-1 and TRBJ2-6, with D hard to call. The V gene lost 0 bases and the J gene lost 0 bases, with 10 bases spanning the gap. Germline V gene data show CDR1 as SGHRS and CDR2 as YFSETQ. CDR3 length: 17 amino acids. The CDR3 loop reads CASSLDYRLSGANVLTF. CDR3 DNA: TGCGCCAGCAGCTTGGACTACAGACTCTCTGGGGCCAACGTCCTGACTTTC.

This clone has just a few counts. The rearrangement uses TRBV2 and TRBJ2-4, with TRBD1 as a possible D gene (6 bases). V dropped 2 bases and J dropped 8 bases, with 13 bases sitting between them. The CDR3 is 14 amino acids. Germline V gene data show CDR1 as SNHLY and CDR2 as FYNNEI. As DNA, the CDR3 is TGTGCCAGCAGTGAAAGCCAGGGGATTGACATTCAGTACTTC. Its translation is CASSESQGIDIQYF.

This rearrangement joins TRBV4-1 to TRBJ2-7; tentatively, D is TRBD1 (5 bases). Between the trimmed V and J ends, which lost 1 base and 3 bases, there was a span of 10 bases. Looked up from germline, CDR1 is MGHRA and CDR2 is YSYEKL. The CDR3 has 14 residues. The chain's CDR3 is CASSQVGQGYEQYF. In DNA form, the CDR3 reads TGCGCCAGCAGCCAAGTGGGGCAGGGCTACGAGCAGTACTTC.

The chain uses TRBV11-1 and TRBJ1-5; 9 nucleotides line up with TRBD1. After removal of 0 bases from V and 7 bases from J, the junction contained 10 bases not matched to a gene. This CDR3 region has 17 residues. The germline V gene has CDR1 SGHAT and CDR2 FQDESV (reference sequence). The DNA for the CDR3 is TGTGCCAGCAGCTTAGCGTTGAGACAGGGGGACGGCCAGCCCCAGCATTTT. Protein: CASSLALRQGDGQPQHF.

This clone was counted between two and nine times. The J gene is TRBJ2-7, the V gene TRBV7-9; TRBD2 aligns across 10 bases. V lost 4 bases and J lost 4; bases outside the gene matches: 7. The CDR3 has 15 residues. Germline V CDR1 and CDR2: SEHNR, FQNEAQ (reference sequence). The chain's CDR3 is CASSSAGLAAYEQYF. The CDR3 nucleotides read TGTGCCAGCAGCTCAGCAGGACTAGCGGCGTACGAGCAGTACTTC.

CDR3 DNA sequence: TGCGCCAGCAGCCTCCGTGAGGGTACCGTGATGGGCCACGAGCAGTACTTC. Its translation: CASSLREGTVMGHEQYF. This chain links TRBV4-1 with TRBJ2-7, with D possibly matching TRBD2 (5 bases). The germline V and J ends were trimmed by 4 bases and 5 bases, with 24 bases remaining between them. The CDR3 consists of 17 residues. Per the germline V gene, CDR1 is MGHRA and CDR2 is YSYEKL.

This CDR3 reads CSGTGTGARSYNEQFF. The CDR3 DNA sequence: TGCAGCGGTACTGGGACAGGGGCAAGGTCCTACAATGAGCAGTTCTTC. This chain joins TRBV29-1 and TRBJ2-1; 10 bases fit TRBD1. V trimming: 7 bases; J trimming: 1 base; junction bases outside the gene matches: 10. Germline CDR1 SQVTM, CDR2 ANQGSEA. The length of the CDR3 is 16 residues.